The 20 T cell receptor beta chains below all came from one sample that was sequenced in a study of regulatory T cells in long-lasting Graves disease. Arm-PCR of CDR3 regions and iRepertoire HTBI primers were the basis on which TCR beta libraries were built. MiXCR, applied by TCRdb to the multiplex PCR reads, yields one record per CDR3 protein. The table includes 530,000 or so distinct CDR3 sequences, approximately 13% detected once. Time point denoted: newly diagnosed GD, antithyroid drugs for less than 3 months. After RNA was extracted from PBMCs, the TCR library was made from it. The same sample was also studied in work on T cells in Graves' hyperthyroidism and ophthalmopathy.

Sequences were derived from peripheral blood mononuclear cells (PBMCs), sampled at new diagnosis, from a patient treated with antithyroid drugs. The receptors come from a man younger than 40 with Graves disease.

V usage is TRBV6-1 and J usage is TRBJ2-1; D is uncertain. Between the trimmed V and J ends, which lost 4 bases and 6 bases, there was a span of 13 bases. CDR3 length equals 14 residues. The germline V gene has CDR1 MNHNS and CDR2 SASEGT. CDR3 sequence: CASSGSKSPNEQFF. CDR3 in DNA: TGTGCCAGCAGTGGCTCTAAGTCCCCCAATGAGCAGTTCTTC.

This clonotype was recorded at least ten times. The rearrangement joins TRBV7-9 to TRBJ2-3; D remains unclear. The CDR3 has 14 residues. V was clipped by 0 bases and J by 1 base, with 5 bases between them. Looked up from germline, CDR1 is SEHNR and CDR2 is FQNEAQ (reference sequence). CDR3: CASSLAEGTDTQYF. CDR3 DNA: TGTGCCAGCAGCTTAGCGGAAGGCACAGATACGCAGTATTTT. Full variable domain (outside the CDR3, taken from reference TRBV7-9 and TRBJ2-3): DTGVSQNPRHKITKRGQNVTFRCDPISEHNRLYWYRQTLGQGPEFLTYFQNEAQLEKSRLLSDRFSAERPKGSFSTLEIQRTEQGDSAMYLCASSLAEGTDTQYFGPGTRLTVL.

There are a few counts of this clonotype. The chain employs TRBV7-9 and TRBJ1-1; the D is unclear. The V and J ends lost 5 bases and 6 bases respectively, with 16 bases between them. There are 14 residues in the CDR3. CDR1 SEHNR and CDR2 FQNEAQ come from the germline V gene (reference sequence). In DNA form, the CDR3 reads TGTGCCAGCAGCCGACCCGGGCGTTTATCTGAAGCTTTCTTT. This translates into CASSRPGRLSEAFF. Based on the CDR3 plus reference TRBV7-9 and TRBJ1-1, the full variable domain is DTGVSQNPRHKITKRGQNVTFRCDPISEHNRLYWYRQTLGQGPEFLTYFQNEAQLEKSRLLSDRFSAERPKGSFSTLEIQRTEQGDSAMYLCASSRPGRLSEAFFGQGTRLTVV.

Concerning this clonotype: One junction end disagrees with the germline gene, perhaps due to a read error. DNA for the CDR3: TGTGCCTGCCATGGGACACGCTCCCACAATGAGCAGTTCTTC. Encoded protein: CACHGTRSHNEQFF. The chain recombines TRBV30 with TRBJ2-1; TRBD1 is a possible D gene (6 bases). This CDR3 region has 14 residues. Germline V gene sequence: CDR1 GTSNPN, CDR2 SVGIG (reference sequence). Looking up the rest from reference TRBV30 and TRBJ2-1 gives the full variable domain: SQTIHQWPATLVQPVGSPLSLECTVEGTSNPNLYWYRQAAGRGLQLLFYSVGIGQISSEVPQNLSASRPQDRQFILSSKKLLLSDSGFYLCACHGTRSHNEQFFGPGTRLTVL.

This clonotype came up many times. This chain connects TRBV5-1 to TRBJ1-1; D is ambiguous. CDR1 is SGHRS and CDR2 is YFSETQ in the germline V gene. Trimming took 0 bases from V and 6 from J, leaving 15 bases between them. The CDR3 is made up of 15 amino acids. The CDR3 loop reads CASSLGTEGRAEAFF. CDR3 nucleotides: TGCGCCAGCAGCTTGGGGACCGAGGGTCGCGCTGAAGCTTTCTTT.

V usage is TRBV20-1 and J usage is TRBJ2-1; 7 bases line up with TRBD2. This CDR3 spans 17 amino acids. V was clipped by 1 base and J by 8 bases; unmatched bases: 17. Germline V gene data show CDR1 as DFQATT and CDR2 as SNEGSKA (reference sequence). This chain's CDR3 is CSARGGLEMGNRDEQFF. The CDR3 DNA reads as TGCAGTGCTAGAGGAGGACTAGAAATGGGCAATCGGGATGAGCAGTTCTTC.

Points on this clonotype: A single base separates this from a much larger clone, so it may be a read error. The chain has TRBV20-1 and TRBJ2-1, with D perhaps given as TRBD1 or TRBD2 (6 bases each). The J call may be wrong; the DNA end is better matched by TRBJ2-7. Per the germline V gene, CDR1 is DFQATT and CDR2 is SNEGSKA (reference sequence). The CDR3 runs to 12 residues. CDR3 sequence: CSARGGAREQYF. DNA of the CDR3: TGCAGTGCTAGAGGGGGGGCGCGAGAGCAGTACTTC.

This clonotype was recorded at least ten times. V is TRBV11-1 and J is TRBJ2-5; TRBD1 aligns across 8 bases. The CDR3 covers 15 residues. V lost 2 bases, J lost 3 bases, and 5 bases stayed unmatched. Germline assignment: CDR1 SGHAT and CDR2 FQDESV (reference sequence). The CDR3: CASSLSGTGKETQYF. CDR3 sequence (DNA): TGTGCCAGCAGCTTATCCGGGACAGGCAAAGAGACCCAGTACTTC.

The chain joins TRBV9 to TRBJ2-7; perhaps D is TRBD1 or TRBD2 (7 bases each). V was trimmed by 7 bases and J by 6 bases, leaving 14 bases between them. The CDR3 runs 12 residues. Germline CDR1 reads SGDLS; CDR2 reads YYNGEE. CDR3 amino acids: CASQGEGLEQYF. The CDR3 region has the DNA TGTGCCAGCCAGGGGGAGGGCCTCGAGCAGTACTTC.

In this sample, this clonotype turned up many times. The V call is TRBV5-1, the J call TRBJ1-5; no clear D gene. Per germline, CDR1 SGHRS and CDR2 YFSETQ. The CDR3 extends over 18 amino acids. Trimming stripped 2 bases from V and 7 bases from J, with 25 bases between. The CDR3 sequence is CASSFLMVWTEASQPQHF. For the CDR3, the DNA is TGCGCCAGCAGCTTCTTAATGGTGTGGACGGAGGCATCCCAGCCCCAGCATTTT. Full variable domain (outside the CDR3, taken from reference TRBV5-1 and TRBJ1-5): KAGVTQTPRYLIKTRGQQVTLSCSPISGHRSVSWYQQTPGQGLQFLFEYFSETQRNKGNFPGRFSGRQFSNSRSEMNVSTLELGDSALYLCASSFLMVWTEASQPQHFGDGTRLSIL.

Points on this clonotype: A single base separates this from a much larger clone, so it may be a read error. CDR3 sequence reads: CSDEPGTSGSTDTRYF. CDR3 nucleotide sequence: TGCAGCGACGAGCCCGGGACTAGCGGGAGCACAGATACGCGGTATTTT. The chain carries TRBV29-1 and TRBJ2-3; 14 bases map to TRBD2. This CDR3 has 16 residues. CDR1 is SQVTM, CDR2 ANQGSEA, per germline.

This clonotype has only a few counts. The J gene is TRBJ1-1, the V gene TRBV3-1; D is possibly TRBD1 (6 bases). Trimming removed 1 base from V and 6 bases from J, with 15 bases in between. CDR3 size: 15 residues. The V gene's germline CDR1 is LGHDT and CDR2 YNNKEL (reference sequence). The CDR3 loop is CASSQGPGAGAEAFF. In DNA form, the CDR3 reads TGTGCCAGCAGCCAAGGGCCGGGGGCTGGGGCTGAAGCTTTCTTT.

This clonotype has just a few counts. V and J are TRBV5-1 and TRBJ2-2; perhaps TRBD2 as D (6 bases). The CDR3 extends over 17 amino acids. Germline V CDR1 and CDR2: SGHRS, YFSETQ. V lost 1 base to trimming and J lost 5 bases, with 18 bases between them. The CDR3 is CASSLRGSGILTGELFF. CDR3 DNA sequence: TGCGCCAGCAGCTTGAGGGGTAGCGGAATTTTGACCGGGGAGCTGTTTTTT.

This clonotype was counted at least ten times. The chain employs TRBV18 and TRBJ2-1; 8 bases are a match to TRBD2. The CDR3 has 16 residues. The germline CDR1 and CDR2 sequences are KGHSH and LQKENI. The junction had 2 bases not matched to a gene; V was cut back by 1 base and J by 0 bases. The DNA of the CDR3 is TGTGCCAGCTCACCACGCAGCGGGAGCTCCTACAATGAGCAGTTCTTC. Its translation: CASSPRSGSSYNEQFF.

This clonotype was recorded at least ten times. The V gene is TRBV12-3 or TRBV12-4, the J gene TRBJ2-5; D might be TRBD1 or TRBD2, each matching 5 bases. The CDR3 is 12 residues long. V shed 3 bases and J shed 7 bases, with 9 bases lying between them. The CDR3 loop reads CASSFFGGTQYF. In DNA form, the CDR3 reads TGTGCCAGCAGTTTCTTTGGGGGGACCCAGTACTTC.

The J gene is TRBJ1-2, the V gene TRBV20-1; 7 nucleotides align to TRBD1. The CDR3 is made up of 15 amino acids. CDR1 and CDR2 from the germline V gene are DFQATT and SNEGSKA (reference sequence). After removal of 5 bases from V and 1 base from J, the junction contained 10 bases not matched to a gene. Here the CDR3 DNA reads TGCAGTGCTGCCTCACAGGGGAGTTATAACTATGGCTACACCTTC. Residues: CSAASQGSYNYGYTF.

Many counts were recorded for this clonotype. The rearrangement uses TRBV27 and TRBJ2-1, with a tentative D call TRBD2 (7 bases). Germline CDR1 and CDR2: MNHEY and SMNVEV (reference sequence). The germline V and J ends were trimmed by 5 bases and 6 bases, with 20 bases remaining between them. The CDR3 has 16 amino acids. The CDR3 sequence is CASSPNGLVGGNEQFF. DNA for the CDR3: TGTGCCAGCAGTCCAAACGGACTAGTAGGGGGCAATGAGCAGTTCTTC.

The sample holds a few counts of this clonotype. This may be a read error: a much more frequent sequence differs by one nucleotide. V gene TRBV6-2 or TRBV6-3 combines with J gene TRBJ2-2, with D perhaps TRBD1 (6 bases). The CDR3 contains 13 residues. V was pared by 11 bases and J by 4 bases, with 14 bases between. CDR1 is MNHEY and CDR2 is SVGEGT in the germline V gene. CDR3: CAGWTDTTGELFF. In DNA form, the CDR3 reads TGTGCCGGCTGGACAGACACCACCGGGGAGCTGTTTTTT.

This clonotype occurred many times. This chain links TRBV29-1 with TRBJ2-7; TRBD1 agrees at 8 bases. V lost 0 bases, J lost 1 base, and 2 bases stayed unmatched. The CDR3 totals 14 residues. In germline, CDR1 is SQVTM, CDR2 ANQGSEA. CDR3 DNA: TGCAGCGTTGAAGATACAGGGGGATCCTACGAGCAGTACTTC. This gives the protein CSVEDTGGSYEQYF.

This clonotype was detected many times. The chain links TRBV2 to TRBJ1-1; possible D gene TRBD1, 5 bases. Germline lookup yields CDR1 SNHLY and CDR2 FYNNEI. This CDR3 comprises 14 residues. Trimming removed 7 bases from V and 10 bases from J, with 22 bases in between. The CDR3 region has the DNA TGTGCCAGCAATCCACCGGGACTCCAAACTAGAGCTTTCTTT. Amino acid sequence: CASNPPGLQTRAFF.